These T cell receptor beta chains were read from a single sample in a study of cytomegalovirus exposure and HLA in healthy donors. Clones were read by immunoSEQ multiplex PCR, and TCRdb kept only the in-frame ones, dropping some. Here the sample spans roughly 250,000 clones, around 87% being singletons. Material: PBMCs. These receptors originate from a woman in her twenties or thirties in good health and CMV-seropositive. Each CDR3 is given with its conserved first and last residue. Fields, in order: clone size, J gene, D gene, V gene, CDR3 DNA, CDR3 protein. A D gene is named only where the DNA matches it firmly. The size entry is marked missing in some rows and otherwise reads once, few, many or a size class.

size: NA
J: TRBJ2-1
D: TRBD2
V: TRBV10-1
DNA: TGCGCCAGCACCCGAACCAGGGGTAGCGGGGTGAGGTACAATGAGCAGTTCTTC
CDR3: CASTRTRGSGVRYNEQFF

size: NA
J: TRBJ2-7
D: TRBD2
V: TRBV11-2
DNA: TGTGCCAGCAGCTTGTACCTAGCGGGAGGTAAAAGCTCCTACGAGCAGTACTTC
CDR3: CASSLYLAGGKSSYEQYF

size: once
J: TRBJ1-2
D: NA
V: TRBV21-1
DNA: TGTGCCAGCAGCAAAGCTCGGGGTCGGAACTATGGCTACACCTTC
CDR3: CASSKARGRNYGYTF

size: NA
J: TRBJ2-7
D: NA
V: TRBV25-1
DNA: TGTGCCAGCGCCGACTATTACGAGCAGTACTTC
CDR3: CASADYYEQYF

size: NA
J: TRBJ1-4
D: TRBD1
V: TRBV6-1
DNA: TGTGCCACCTCACAGGGGGTACGTGAAAAACTGTTTTTT
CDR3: CATSQGVREKLFF

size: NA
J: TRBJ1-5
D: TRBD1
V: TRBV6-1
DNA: TGTGCCAGCAGTGAAGGCGTCTACAGGGGGAATCAGCCCCAGCATTTT
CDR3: CASSEGVYRGNQPQHF

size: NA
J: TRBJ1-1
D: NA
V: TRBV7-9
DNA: TGTGCCAGCAGCCCCCGGGCGGCAGGGAACATGAACACTGAAGCTTTCTTT
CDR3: CASSPRAAGNMNTEAFF

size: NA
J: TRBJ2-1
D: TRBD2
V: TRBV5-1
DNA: TGCGCCAGCAGCTTGGGAGCGGGAGTAGGCTACAATGAGCAGTTCTTC
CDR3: CASSLGAGVGYNEQFF

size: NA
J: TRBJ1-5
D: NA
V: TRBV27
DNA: TGTGCCAGCAGGGGGGGGTTTGGTCCGTCCAATCAGCCCCAGCATTTT
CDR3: CASRGGFGPSNQPQHF

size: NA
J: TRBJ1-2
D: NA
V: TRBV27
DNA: TGTGCCAGCAGTACCCGAGGGGGAGCTAACTATGGCTACACCTTC
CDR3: CASSTRGGANYGYTF

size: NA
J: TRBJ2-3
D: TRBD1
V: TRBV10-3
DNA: TGTGCCATCGGGACAGGGATCACAGATACGCAGTATTTT
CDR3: CAIGTGITDTQYF